Included here is one T cell receptor beta chain sequence, with context. Methods used by the authors: Amplification of reference gene primers provided the estimated nucleated cell counts. Using immunoSEQ multiplex PCR, the repertoire was profiled, and TCRdb retains in-frame clones only, with some absent. The DNA gave D and trimming, while V, J and clone size come from that table. Among fewer than 250,000 clones listed, less than 90% were seen once. This specimen comes from a study of blood T cell repertoires in COVID-19. Germline CDR1 and CDR2: SEHNR and FQNEAQ (reference sequence). Losses at the gene ends were 5 bases for V and 2 bases for J; bases not matched to a gene: 13. This CDR3 is 17 amino acids long.

The material sequenced was peripheral blood. The sequence derives from a middle-aged man with acute or convalescent COVID-19. The gene calls are TRBV7-9 and TRBJ2-7, with 9 bases identical to TRBD2. This CDR3 reads CASSPTTGGRVPYEQYF. The DNA for the CDR3 is TGTGCCAGCAGCCCGACGACGGGCGGGAGGGTCCCCTACGAGCAGTACTTC.